The text below deals with one T cell receptor beta chain. Other nucleotide sequences from this sample produce the same CDR3. This specimen comes from a study of blood T cell repertoires in COVID-19. Study in general: The United States, Italy and Spain were the sources of the acute and convalescent COVID-19 samples.

Assay used: immunoSEQ multiplex PCR; TCRdb lists only in-frame clones, some missing. The table records hundreds of thousands of clones, 85% to 90% of them present only once. The specimen was peripheral blood. The receptor comes from a woman aged 50 to 65 with COVID-19, enrolled during active disease.

As DNA, the CDR3 is TGCGCCAGCAGCTTGGGAACAGCCTCCTACGAGCAGTACTTC. This gives the protein CASSLGTASYEQYF. The V and J genes are TRBV5-1 and TRBJ2-7; D gene unclear. Germline lookup yields CDR1 SGHRS and CDR2 YFSETQ. The V and J ends lost 0 bases and 0 bases respectively, with 7 bases between them. CDR3 length: 14 amino acids.